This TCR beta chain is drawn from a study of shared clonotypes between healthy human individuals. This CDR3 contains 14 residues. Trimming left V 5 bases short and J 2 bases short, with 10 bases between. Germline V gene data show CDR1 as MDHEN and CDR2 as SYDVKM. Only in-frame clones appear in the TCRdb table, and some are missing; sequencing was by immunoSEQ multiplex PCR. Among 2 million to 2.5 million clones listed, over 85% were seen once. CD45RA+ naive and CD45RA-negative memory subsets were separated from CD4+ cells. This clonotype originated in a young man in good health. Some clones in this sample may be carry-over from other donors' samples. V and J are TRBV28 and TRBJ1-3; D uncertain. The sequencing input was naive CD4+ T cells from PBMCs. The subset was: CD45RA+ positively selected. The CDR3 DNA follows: TGTGCCAGCAGTGCGCAGGCTACTGGAAACACCATATATTTT. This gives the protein CASSAQATGNTIYF.